The 9 T cell receptor beta chains listed next were all sequenced from one sample in a study of T-cell reconstitution after alpha-beta-depleted transplantation in children. Construction of the TCRbeta library involved unique molecular identifiers. Each CDR3 protein gets one entry after TCRdb re-called the PCR reads with MiXCR. The table records under 300,000 distinct CDR3 sequences, 11% of them present only once. Sequencing was performed on peripheral blood, taken 180 days after TCRalphabeta/CD19-depleted stem cell transplant. These receptors all come from a male patient aged 2 to 9 who had a stem cell transplant for chronic granulomatous disease, so the T cells may come from the graft donor.

At least ten counts were recorded for this clonotype. The chain carries TRBV20-1 and TRBJ2-7, with 7 bases aligning to TRBD2. J lost 2 bases, V lost 6 bases, and 13 bases had no gene match. The V gene's germline CDR1 is DFQATT and CDR2 SNEGSKA (reference sequence). The CDR3 covers 15 residues. CDR3 DNA sequence: TGCAGTGCCAACCCCGGGGGGAGTACAACCTACGAGCAGTACTTC. Protein: CSANPGGSTTYEQYF.

This clonotype was observed at least ten times. This chain uses TRBV12-3 or TRBV12-4 with TRBJ2-3; D not certain. The ends were cut back, 2 bases at V and 5 bases at J, with 8 bases in the middle. CDR3 size: 13 residues. The CDR3 nucleotides are TGTGCCAGCAGTTTACCCATCCGAGATACGCAGTATTTT. It translates to CASSLPIRDTQYF.

This clonotype came up many times. The chain recombines TRBV4-3 with TRBJ1-1; perhaps TRBD1 as D (5 bases). The CDR3 consists of 13 residues. Germline lookup yields CDR1 LGHNA and CDR2 YSLEER. The ends were cut back, 0 bases at V and 5 bases at J, with 7 bases in the middle. CDR3 sequence reads: CASSQERGTEAFF. In DNA, the CDR3 is TGCGCCAGCAGCCAAGAGAGGGGAACTGAAGCTTTCTTT.

Ten or more counts support this clonotype. This chain links TRBV20-1 with TRBJ2-4, with D uncertain. V lost 2 bases and J lost 6, with 14 bases in between. In germline, CDR1 is DFQATT, CDR2 SNEGSKA (reference sequence). The CDR3 runs 14 residues. The CDR3 DNA is TGCAGTGCTAGAACGCCCGAGCGAAGAAACATTCAGTACTTC. This gives the protein CSARTPERRNIQYF.

This clonotype showed up many times. Here the CDR3 reads CASSQAGYNEQFF. In DNA, the CDR3 is TGTGCCAGCAGCCAAGCAGGATACAATGAGCAGTTCTTC. This sequence joins TRBV3-1 and TRBJ2-1; D call uncertain. Trimming stripped 1 base from V and 4 bases from J, with 5 bases between. The CDR3 runs to 13 residues. CDR1 is LGHDT and CDR2 is YNNKEL in the germline V gene (reference sequence).

This clonotype was seen ten or more times. The chain has TRBV29-1 and TRBJ2-7; TRBD2 agrees at 7 bases. The CDR3 has 12 residues. V trimming: 6 bases; J trimming: 0 bases; junction bases outside the gene matches: 2. In germline, CDR1 is SQVTM, CDR2 ANQGSEA. The DNA for the CDR3 is TGCAGCGTAGGGACTACCTCCTACGAGCAGTACTTC. Protein product: CSVGTTSYEQYF.

This clonotype was found many times. The chain combines TRBV12-3 or TRBV12-4 with TRBJ1-2; D remains ambiguous. The V and J ends lost 6 bases and 4 bases respectively, with 12 bases between them. The CDR3 sequence is 13 residues long. The CDR3 DNA is TGTGCCAGCAGATCGGGAGAAAGCTATGGCTACACCTTC. Protein: CASRSGESYGYTF.

CDR3 loop: CASSRGGGANTGELFF. The CDR3 DNA reads TGTGCCAGCAGCCGAGGAGGGGGGGCGAACACCGGGGAGCTGTTTTTT. This chain joins TRBV5-6 and TRBJ2-2; D is possibly TRBD2 (7 bases). In germline, CDR1 is SGHDT, CDR2 YYEEEE. V was cut by 4 bases and J by 0 bases, with 13 bases left in between. CDR3 length: 16 amino acids.

The chain joins TRBV7-3 to TRBJ2-2; D gene unclear. The CDR3 has 11 residues. The germline CDR1 and CDR2 sequences are SGHTA and FQGTGA. Trimming removed 5 bases at V and 8 bases at J, with 6 bases between. As DNA, the CDR3 is TGTGCCAGCAGCAGCGAGGGGGAGCTGTTTTTT. Protein sequence: CASSSEGELFF.